The clone carrying this T cell receptor beta chain has ten or more counts. Its antigen is currently unknown. V shed 6 bases and J shed 6 bases, with 14 bases lying between them. CDR3 length equals 12 residues. Germline CDR1 and CDR2: DFQATT and SNEGSKA (reference sequence). This sample is part of a study of T-cell reconstitution after alpha-beta-depleted transplantation in children. Overall study results and limits: Surviving thymic progenitors and recipient T cells were the source of high TCRbeta diversity at day 60 in some patients. Newly produced T cells mostly provided counts and TCRbeta diversity after one year, as hyperexpanded clones declined. Alpha-beta T cells present about two months after transplant were reported to originate from several hundred expanded graft clones.

Unique molecular identifiers were incorporated into the prepared TCRbeta library. TCRdb called the PCR reads again in MiXCR, with one record for every CDR3 protein. The top ten clones hold under 15% of a sample with over 150,000 distinct CDR3 sequences, approximately 12% of them seen once. This chain connects TRBV20-1 to TRBJ1-1, with D perhaps TRBD1 (5 bases). Material: PBMCs, obtained before TCRalphabeta/CD19-depleted stem cell transplant. The origin of this receptor is a boy between 2 and 10 years old with acute myeloid leukemia, due to receive a stem cell transplant. CDR3: CSAPRQRAEAFF. The DNA of the CDR3 is TGCAGTGCGCCGCGACAGAGGGCTGAAGCTTTCTTT.